These 23 T cell receptor beta chains share one sample of origin, sequenced in a study of blood T cell repertoires in COVID-19. Sequencing was performed with immunoSEQ multiplex PCR; in TCRdb, only in-frame clones are kept and a portion is missing. The top ten clones hold over 9.5% of a sample with fewer than 300,000 clones, 86% of them seen once. Sequenced input: peripheral blood. These receptors all stem from a woman aged 30 to 39 with COVID-19, enrolled during active disease.

The chain carries TRBV6-5 and TRBJ1-2; tentatively, D is TRBD1 (5 bases). CDR3 size: 15 residues. The V gene's germline CDR1 is MNHEY and CDR2 SVGAGI. V lost 3 bases, J lost 4 bases, and 15 bases lay in between. Written as DNA, the CDR3 is TGTGCCAGCAGTTATCCCCAGGGTGGGATCTATGGCTACACCTTC. It is translated as CASSYPQGGIYGYTF.

The genes are TRBV19 and TRBJ2-1; 7 positions agree with TRBD2. CDR3 length equals 13 residues. Germline V gene lookup returns CDR1 LNHDA and CDR2 SQIVND (reference sequence). The ends lost 6 bases at V and 7 bases at J; junction bases unmatched: 6. The CDR3 nucleotides are TGTGCCAGTAGCCCCGTCGGGGGGAATGAGCAGTTCTTC. It yields the protein CASSPVGGNEQFF.

The V gene is TRBV4-1, the J gene TRBJ2-5; 7 positions match TRBD2. This CDR3 contains 15 residues. The germline gives CDR1 MGHRA, CDR2 YSYEKL. V trimming: 1 base; J trimming: 4 bases; junction bases outside the gene matches: 6. CDR3 nucleotides: TGCGCCAGCAGCCAAGGGGAAGGGAGGGGAGAGACCCAGTACTTC. Translating gives CASSQGEGRGETQYF.

This sequence joins TRBV4-1 and TRBJ2-1; the D is unclear. Germline loops: CDR1 MGHRA, CDR2 YSYEKL. V gave up 3 bases and J gave up 8 bases, with 23 bases separating them. This CDR3 region has 17 residues. Written as DNA, the CDR3 is TGCGCCAGCAGCCAGACTGGTGCCCCTTCTATGGTGGATGAGCAGTTCTTC. It translates to CASSQTGAPSMVDEQFF.

This chain uses TRBV5-1 with TRBJ2-7; 9 bases fit TRBD1. V gave up 0 bases and J gave up 4 bases; unmatched junction bases: 8. The CDR3 totals 16 residues. Per germline, CDR1 SGHRS and CDR2 YFSETQ. This CDR3 reads CASSLGTGTGPYEQYF. For the CDR3, the DNA is TGCGCCAGCAGCTTGGGAACCGGGACAGGGCCGTACGAGCAGTACTTC.

This clone has a single count. This chain links TRBV7-6 with TRBJ2-6; 13 bases align to TRBD2. Trimming took 2 bases from V and 0 from J; bases not matched to a gene: 1. The germline V gene has CDR1 SGHVS and CDR2 FNYEAQ. This CDR3 spans 18 amino acids. CDR3 coding DNA: TGTGCCAGCAGCTTAACTAGCGGGGGGGACTCTGGGGCCAACGTCCTGACTTTC. Protein: CASSLTSGGDSGANVLTF. Filled out from reference TRBV7-6 and TRBJ2-6, the complete variable domain reads GAGVSQSPRYKVTKRGQDVALRCDPISGHVSLYWYRQALGQGPEFLTYFNYEAQQDKSGLPNDRFSAERPEGSISTLTIQRTEQRDSAMYRCASSLTSGGDSGANVLTFGAGSRLTVL.

J is TRBJ2-5 and V is TRBV2; 11 bases match TRBD2. J lost 3 bases, V lost 7 bases, and 7 bases had no gene match. Germline V lookup: CDR1 SNHLY, CDR2 FYNNEI. CDR3 length: 15 residues. The CDR3, as DNA: TGTGCCAGCACCCCACATAGCGGGGGGGAAGAGACCCAGTACTTC. This gives the protein CASTPHSGGEETQYF.

This chain links TRBV5-1 with TRBJ1-1; 8 bases agree with TRBD1. After removal of 5 bases from V and 2 bases from J, the junction contained 5 bases not matched to a gene. Germline V CDR1 and CDR2: SGHRS, YFSETQ. The CDR3 sequence is 14 residues long. CDR3 loop: CASREGQGNTEAFF. CDR3 nucleotides: TGCGCCAGCAGGGAAGGACAGGGCAACACTGAAGCTTTCTTT.

The chain is built from TRBV4-1 and TRBJ1-4; 10 bases map to TRBD1. The V and J ends lost 5 bases and 3 bases, in that order; junction bases with no gene match: 6. The CDR3 has 16 amino acids. Germline-derived CDR1 and CDR2 are MGHRA and YSYEKL. The DNA for the CDR3 is TGCGCCAGCAGCATGGGACAGGGGCTGCCTAATGAAAAACTGTTTTTT. The encoded protein is CASSMGQGLPNEKLFF.

The CDR3: CASSPGTAANYGYTF. As DNA, the CDR3 is TGCGCCAGCAGCCCCGGGACAGCAGCTAACTATGGCTACACCTTC. The chain has TRBV5-1 and TRBJ1-2; 7 bases line up with TRBD1. The trim removed 4 bases at V and 0 bases at J, leaving 6 bases unmatched. The CDR3 has 15 amino acids. The germline gives CDR1 SGHRS, CDR2 YFSETQ. The entire variable domain, with the rest obtained from reference TRBV5-1 and TRBJ1-2, is as follows: KAGVTQTPRYLIKTRGQQVTLSCSPISGHRSVSWYQQTPGQGLQFLFEYFSETQRNKGNFPGRFSGRQFSNSRSEMNVSTLELGDSALYLCASSPGTAANYGYTFGSGTRLTVV.

This chain joins TRBV3-1 (or the pseudogene TRBV3-2) and TRBJ2-3; TRBD2 matches 8 bases. The CDR3 is made up of 17 amino acids. The V gene's germline CDR1 is LGHDT and CDR2 YNNKEL (reference sequence). V shed 3 bases and J 10 bases; nucleotides not matched to a gene: 18. CDR3 in amino acids: CASSQPVTGTRSRSQYF. In DNA, the CDR3 is TGTGCCAGCAGCCAGCCGGTAACCGGGACTAGAAGTCGGTCGCAGTATTTT.

The chain has TRBV9 and TRBJ2-1, with D tentatively TRBD2 (6 bases). Germline assignment: CDR1 SGDLS and CDR2 YYNGEE. This CDR3 has 17 amino acids. The V end lost 4 bases, the J end lost 5 bases, and 22 bases lay between the germline ends. This CDR3 reads CASSPSTLSPGDNEQFF. The CDR3 coding sequence is TGTGCCAGCAGCCCCTCGACGCTCAGCCCGGGGGACAATGAGCAGTTCTTC.

The rearrangement links TRBV2 to TRBJ2-5; 7 bases align to TRBD2. This CDR3 region has 14 residues. Trimming at V came to 4 bases and at J to 1 base, leaving 3 bases not matched to a gene. Germline CDR1 is SNHLY and CDR2 is FYNNEI. CDR3: CASSVRTSQETQYF. CDR3 in DNA: TGTGCCAGCAGTGTCCGGACTAGCCAAGAGACCCAGTACTTC.

In its sample, this clone was seen once. This chain uses TRBV6-5 with TRBJ1-1; D is possibly TRBD1 (5 bases). V gave up 2 bases and J gave up 0 bases, with 13 bases separating them. CDR3 size: 16 residues. Germline assignment: CDR1 MNHEY and CDR2 SVGAGI. The CDR3: CASSYTPQGVNTEAFF. CDR3 bases: TGTGCCAGCAGTTACACGCCCCAAGGGGTGAACACTGAAGCTTTCTTT.

The V call is TRBV9, the J call TRBJ2-1; 9 positions match TRBD2. With V trimmed by 4 bases and J by 7 bases, 9 bases remained unmatched. Germline CDR1 and CDR2: SGDLS and YYNGEE. The CDR3 covers 15 residues. The CDR3 is CASSPGTSMINEQFF. In DNA, the CDR3 is TGTGCCAGCAGCCCCGGGACTAGCATGATAAATGAGCAGTTCTTC.

This chain's CDR3 is CATSDEGRGDTGELFF. CDR3 in DNA: TGTGCCACCAGTGATGAGGGGAGGGGAGACACCGGGGAGCTGTTTTTT. The chain is built from TRBV24-1 and TRBJ2-2; TRBD2 agrees at 7 bases. The CDR3 covers 16 residues. Germline V gene lookup returns CDR1 KGHDR and CDR2 SFDVKD. V was pared by 3 bases and J by 3 bases, with 6 bases of the junction left unmatched.

The CDR3 spells CASSLAGQSHYGYTF. The CDR3 DNA sequence: TGTGCCAGCAGCTTAGCTGGACAGAGCCACTATGGCTACACCTTC. This chain uses TRBV7-2 with TRBJ1-2; D might be TRBD1 (6 bases). The CDR3 length is 15 residues. Trimming shortened V by 0 bases and J by 3 bases, and 11 bases separated the two germline ends. Germline assignment: CDR1 SGHTA and CDR2 FQGNSA.

The genes are TRBV14 and TRBJ2-7; no clear D. The V and J ends lost 1 base and 7 bases respectively, with 11 bases between them. Germline-derived CDR1 and CDR2 are SGHDN and FVKESK. There are 13 residues in the CDR3. CDR3 protein: CASSQAPDMEQYF. CDR3 coding DNA: TGTGCCAGCAGCCAAGCTCCAGACATGGAGCAGTACTTC.

V and J are TRBV7-9 and TRBJ1-4, with D tentatively TRBD1 (5 bases). CDR3 size: 17 residues. Germline-derived CDR1 and CDR2 are SEHNR and FQNEAQ (reference sequence). Trimming left V 2 bases short and J 8 bases short, with 21 bases between. For the CDR3, the DNA is TGTGCCAGCAGCTTAACTGTACTTATCGGGGGAGGCGAAAAACTGTTTTTT. Its translation is CASSLTVLIGGGEKLFF. The variable domain in full, completed from reference TRBV7-9 and TRBJ1-4, reads DTGVSQNPRHKITKRGQNVTFRCDPISEHNRLYWYRQTLGQGPEFLTYFQNEAQLEKSRLLSDRFSAERPKGSFSTLEIQRTEQGDSAMYLCASSLTVLIGGGEKLFFGSGTQLSVL.

This clone was picked up a small number of times. The rearrangement uses TRBV4-1 and TRBJ1-6; 10 bases are a match to TRBD1. The CDR3 covers 18 residues. CDR1 is MGHRA, CDR2 YSYEKL, per germline. V dropped 5 bases and J dropped 3; count of bases not matched to a gene: 10. The CDR3 DNA follows: TGCGCCAGCAGCACCCGACAGGGGGCAGGAGTCTATAATTCACCCCTCCACTTT. This translates into CASSTRQGAGVYNSPLHF.

The V call is TRBV5-1, the J call TRBJ2-7; possible D gene TRBD1, 7 bases. With 3 bases removed from V and 5 bases from J, the gap between germline ends came to 21 bases. Looked up from germline, CDR1 is SGHRS and CDR2 is YFSETQ. CDR3 length: 16 residues. CDR3 in DNA: TGCGCCAGCAGCTGGGGTTTCGGGCAGGGGGGAGACGAGCAGTACTTC. Encoded protein: CASSWGFGQGGDEQYF.

This clone was recorded a few times. The genes are TRBV5-5 and TRBJ1-4; TRBD1 agrees at 9 bases. J was trimmed by 2 bases and V by 4 bases; bases with no gene match: 12. CDR1 and CDR2 (germline): SGHKS, YYEKEE (reference sequence). This CDR3 is 18 amino acids long. CDR3 amino acids: CASSLSIPGTGTNEKLFF. In nucleotides, the CDR3 is TGTGCCAGCAGCCTCTCCATTCCGGGGACAGGGACTAATGAAAAACTGTTTTTT.

V and J are TRBV5-1 and TRBJ2-3; 7 bases fit TRBD2. Germline CDR1 is SGHRS and CDR2 is YFSETQ. The CDR3 sequence is 16 residues long. Losses at the gene ends were 4 bases for V and 2 bases for J; bases not matched to a gene: 10. CDR3 in amino acids: CASSPGRRGYTDTQYF. CDR3 nucleotides: TGCGCCAGCAGCCCCGGGAGGCGGGGGTACACAGATACGCAGTATTTT.